This T cell receptor beta chain was identified during a study of beta chain features in type 1 diabetes. Expressed TCRB transcripts were sequenced after all isolated RNA was converted to cDNA. Only in-frame clones appear in the TCRdb table, and some are missing; sequencing was by immunoSEQ multiplex PCR. Of 150,000 or so clones listed, roughly 9.3% are singletons. CDR1 is KGHSH, CDR2 LQKENI, per germline. This CDR3 is 14 amino acids long. V gave up 2 bases and J gave up 6 bases, with 13 bases separating them. This receptor was obtained from a woman in her 40s in good health. Sequencing was done on a sample of central memory CD4+ T cells from blood. The rearrangement joins TRBV18 to TRBJ1-1; maybe TRBD1 (5 bases). The DNA for the CDR3 is TGTGCCAGCTCACCAGCTCCTGGGGCCGCTGAAGCTTTCTTT. This gives the protein CASSPAPGAAEAFF.